This T cell receptor beta chain is drawn from a study of metastatic and nonmetastatic thyroid tumors. Background on the study: The study looked at repertoires side by side in blood and in tumor or nodule tissue from malignant and benign thyroid patients.

With respect to this clone: An end of the junction does not agree with germline; a read error may underlie this.

Thyroid surgery had not been preceded by any treatment in any patient. Germline V gene data show CDR1 as MGHRA and CDR2 as YSYEKL. There are 14 residues in the CDR3. TCRdb re-called the PCR reads via MiXCR. This sample has some 55,000 clones, with 20% found just once. This receptor was taken from a female donor with papillary thyroid cancer or a benign thyroid nodule (not recorded which). Some clones in this sample may be carry-over from other donors' samples. Input material: blood. The chain uses TRBV4-1 and TRBJ1-2; tentative D call: TRBD1 (5 bases). The CDR3 sequence is CARSQEGQGFGYTF. In nucleotides, the CDR3 is TGCGCCAGGAGCCAAGAGGGGCAGGGTTTTGGCTACACCTTC.